Listed here are 14 T cell receptor beta chains from one sample, sequenced in a study of early T cells in non-severe SARS-CoV-2 infection. Each CDR3 protein gets one entry after TCRdb re-called the 5' RACE reads with MiXCR. The data contain 75,000 to 80,000 distinct CDR3 sequences, approximately 11% of them singletons. The specimen comprised whole blood, sampled at baseline. All receptors derive from an adult who was a healthcare worker with PCR-confirmed SARS-CoV-2 infection or an uninfected control (not recorded which).

This clonotype has more than one count but fewer than ten. This chain links TRBV20-1 with TRBJ2-3; 14 nucleotides agree with TRBD2. Germline values: CDR1 DFQATT, CDR2 SNEGSKA (reference sequence). The CDR3 is 14 amino acids. V dropped 3 bases and J dropped 14; count of bases not matched to a gene: 10. This chain's CDR3 is CSASPGLAGEKPYF. In DNA form, the CDR3 reads TGCAGTGCTAGCCCGGGACTAGCGGGGGAGAAGCCGTATTTT.

J is TRBJ2-1 and V is TRBV6-4, with 12 nucleotides matching TRBD1. This CDR3 is built from 15 residues. Germline lookup yields CDR1 MRHNA and CDR2 SNTAGT. The V gene end was trimmed by 8 bases and the J gene end by 7 bases; junction bases not matched to a gene: 9. The CDR3 nucleotides are TGTGCCAGCTCAAAGGGGACAGGGGGCAAGAATGAGCAGTTCTTC. This gives the protein CASSKGTGGKNEQFF.

This clonotype was picked up a small number of times. The chain recombines TRBV11-2 with TRBJ1-1; D gene uncertain. V dropped 6 bases and J dropped 5 bases, with 16 bases sitting between them. CDR1 and CDR2 from the germline V gene are SGHAT and FQNNGV. The CDR3 length is 14 residues. The chain's CDR3 is CASRFLFDRTEAFF. In DNA form, the CDR3 reads TGTGCCAGCAGATTTCTATTCGATCGGACTGAAGCTTTCTTT.

This clonotype showed up many times. This chain links TRBV30 with TRBJ2-1, with TRBD2 matching over 9 bases. The CDR3 runs to 16 residues. The ends lost 0 bases at V and 4 bases at J; junction bases unmatched: 7. Per the germline V gene, CDR1 is GTSNPN and CDR2 is SVGIG (reference sequence). This chain's CDR3 is CAWSVSSGVLYNEQFF. In DNA form, the CDR3 reads TGTGCCTGGAGTGTTTCTAGCGGGGTGTTATACAATGAGCAGTTCTTC.

This clonotype was recorded a few times. The J gene is TRBJ1-2, the V gene TRBV3-1, with 7 bases fitting TRBD1. The CDR3 has 15 residues. J was trimmed by 9 bases and V by 1 base; bases with no gene match: 11. Germline V gene lookup returns CDR1 LGHDT and CDR2 YNNKEL (reference sequence). For the CDR3, the DNA is TGTGCCAGCAGCCAAGGACAGGGTACGGGTAGAAGCTACACCTTC. This codes for CASSQGQGTGRSYTF.

This CDR3 reads CASSPLIVATSSYNEQFF. CDR3 DNA sequence: TGTGCCAGCAGCCCCTTGATAGTAGCCACTAGCTCCTACAATGAGCAGTTCTTC. The chain employs TRBV7-2 and TRBJ2-1; D possibly corresponds to TRBD2 (5 bases). The CDR3 length is 18 residues. Trimming pared 5 bases from V and 0 bases from J, leaving 20 bases between. Germline CDR1 and CDR2: SGHTA and FQGNSA.

This rearrangement joins TRBV11-2 to TRBJ2-2, with D possibly matching TRBD2 (5 bases). The CDR3 consists of 16 residues. Trimming shortened V by 0 bases and J by 9 bases, and 17 bases separated the two germline ends. Germline CDR1 SGHAT, CDR2 FQNNGV. The CDR3 loop reads CASSLDVLGVKRELFF. Written as DNA, the CDR3 is TGTGCCAGCAGCTTAGATGTGTTGGGAGTGAAGCGGGAGCTGTTTTTT.

In this sample, this clonotype turned up a few times. This chain uses TRBV20-1 with TRBJ2-7; TRBD2 matches at 13 bases. CDR3 length: 13 residues. Germline CDR1 is DFQATT and CDR2 is SNEGSKA (reference sequence). Germline trimming cut 5 bases from V and 6 bases from J; bases unmatched to any gene: 4. The CDR3: CSAGTSGVGEQYF. CDR3 bases: TGCAGTGCTGGGACTAGCGGGGTTGGCGAGCAGTACTTC.

This clonotype has ten or more counts. This chain connects TRBV28 to TRBJ1-6; TRBD1 might be the D (5 bases). The V end was cut by 3 bases, the J end by 8 bases, with 14 bases between. This CDR3 comprises 15 residues. Germline-derived CDR1 and CDR2 are MDHEN and SYDVKM. The CDR3, as DNA: TGTGCCAGCAGTTTTAGACAGCGAGGATATTCACCCCTCCACTTT. Protein sequence: CASSFRQRGYSPLHF.

Ten or more counts support this clonotype. The gene calls are TRBV2 and TRBJ2-5; 10 nucleotides agree with TRBD2. The V gene's germline CDR1 is SNHLY and CDR2 FYNNEI. With 8 bases clipped from V and 2 bases from J, the junction kept 5 bases outside the gene matches. The length of the CDR3 is 14 residues. CDR3 region: CASEGLALQETQYF. The CDR3 region has the DNA TGTGCCAGCGAGGGACTAGCGCTACAAGAGACCCAGTACTTC.

This clonotype has ten or more counts. The CDR3, as DNA: TGTGCCAGCAGCGGACGGACAGGGATTGGGGAGACCCAGTACTTC. Its protein product is CASSGRTGIGETQYF. The chain uses TRBV11-3 and TRBJ2-5; TRBD1 matches 8 bases. The CDR3 length is 15 residues. V trimming: 5 bases; J trimming: 5 bases; junction bases outside the gene matches: 10. Germline V gene lookup returns CDR1 SGHNT and CDR2 YENEEA.

This clonotype was counted between two and nine times. The chain carries TRBV19 and TRBJ2-7; no firm D call. CDR1 is LNHDA, CDR2 SQIVND, per germline (reference sequence). The CDR3 sequence is 13 residues long. Deletions cut 3 bases from V and 3 bases from J, with 9 bases between. The CDR3, as DNA: TGTGCCAGTAGTATGGTTTTAGACTACGAGCAGTACTTC. Translating it yields CASSMVLDYEQYF.

This clonotype was detected only a few times. The chain carries TRBV5-4 and TRBJ2-3; D is unclear. Germline loops: CDR1 SGHNT, CDR2 YYREEE (reference sequence). V was shortened by 2 bases and J by 5 bases, with 9 bases between the two germline ends. This CDR3 region has 13 residues. CDR3 DNA: TGTGCCAGCAGCTTAACCCAGGAAGATACGCAGTATTTT. This codes for CASSLTQEDTQYF.

The sample holds a few counts of this clonotype. CDR3 protein: CASRLTGMGDEKLFF. The CDR3 DNA sequence: TGTGCCAGCAGACTTACAGGGATGGGAGATGAAAAACTGTTTTTT. This sequence joins TRBV7-2 and TRBJ1-4; the D gene is possibly TRBD1 (6 bases). Trimming pared 6 bases from V and 6 bases from J, leaving 17 bases between. Germline V CDR1 and CDR2: SGHTA, FQGNSA. This CDR3 comprises 15 residues.